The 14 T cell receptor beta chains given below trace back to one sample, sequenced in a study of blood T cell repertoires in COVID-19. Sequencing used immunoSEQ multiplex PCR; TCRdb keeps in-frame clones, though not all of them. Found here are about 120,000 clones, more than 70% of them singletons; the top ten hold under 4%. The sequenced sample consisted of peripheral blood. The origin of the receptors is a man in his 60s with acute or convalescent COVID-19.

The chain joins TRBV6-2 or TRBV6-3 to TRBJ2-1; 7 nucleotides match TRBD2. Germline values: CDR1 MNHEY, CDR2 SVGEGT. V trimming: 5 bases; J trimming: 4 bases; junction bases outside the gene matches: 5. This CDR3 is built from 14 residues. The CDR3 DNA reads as TGTGCCAGCAGTGCCGCGGGGGATTACAATGAGCAGTTCTTC. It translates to CASSAAGDYNEQFF.

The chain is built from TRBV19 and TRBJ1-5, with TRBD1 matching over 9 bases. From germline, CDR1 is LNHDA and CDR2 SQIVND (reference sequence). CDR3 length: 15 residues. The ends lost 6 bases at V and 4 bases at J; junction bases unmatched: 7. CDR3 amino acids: CASSPDRGGNQPQHF. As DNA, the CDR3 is TGTGCCAGTAGCCCGGACAGGGGAGGGAATCAGCCCCAGCATTTT.

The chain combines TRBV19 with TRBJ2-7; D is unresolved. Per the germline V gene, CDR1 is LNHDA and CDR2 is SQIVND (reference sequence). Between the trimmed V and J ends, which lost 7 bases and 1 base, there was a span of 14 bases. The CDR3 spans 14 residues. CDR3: CASNPSGSSYEQYF. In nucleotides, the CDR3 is TGTGCCAGTAACCCCTCCGGGTCATCCTACGAGCAGTACTTC.

The CDR3 DNA reads TGTGCCAGCAGCTTGGGGAACCGTCCGGGACTGCCCCTCGAGCAGTACTTC. Its translation: CASSLGNRPGLPLEQYF. The chain recombines TRBV5-6 with TRBJ2-7, with a tentative D call TRBD2 (6 bases). The CDR3 contains 17 residues. The V and J ends lost 0 bases and 6 bases respectively, with 22 bases between them. Germline V gives CDR1 SGHDT, CDR2 YYEEEE.

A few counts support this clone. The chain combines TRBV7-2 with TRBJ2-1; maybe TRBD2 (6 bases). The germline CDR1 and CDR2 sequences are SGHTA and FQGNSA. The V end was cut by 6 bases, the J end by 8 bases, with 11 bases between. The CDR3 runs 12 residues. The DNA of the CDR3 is TGTGCCAGCAGTAAGGGAGGCCATGAGCAGTTCTTC. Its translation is CASSKGGHEQFF.

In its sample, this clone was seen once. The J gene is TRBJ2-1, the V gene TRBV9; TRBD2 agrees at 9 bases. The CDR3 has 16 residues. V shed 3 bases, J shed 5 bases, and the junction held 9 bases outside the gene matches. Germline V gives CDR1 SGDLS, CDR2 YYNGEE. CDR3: CASSGHSGRSDNEQFF. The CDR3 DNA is TGTGCCAGCAGCGGGCATAGCGGGAGAAGCGACAATGAGCAGTTCTTC.

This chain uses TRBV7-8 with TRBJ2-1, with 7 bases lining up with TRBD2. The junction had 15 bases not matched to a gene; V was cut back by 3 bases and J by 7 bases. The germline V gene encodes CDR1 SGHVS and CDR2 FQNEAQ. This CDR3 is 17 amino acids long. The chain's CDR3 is CASSLGEGLLVRNEQFF. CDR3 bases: TGTGCCAGCAGCTTGGGGGAGGGACTCCTTGTTCGGAATGAGCAGTTCTTC.

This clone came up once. The CDR3: CASSRGLAGWYNEQFF. The DNA for the CDR3 is TGTGCCAGCAGCCGCGGACTAGCGGGGTGGTACAATGAGCAGTTCTTC. This chain uses TRBV14 with TRBJ2-1; 12 bases agree with TRBD2. This CDR3 has 16 amino acids. CDR1 SGHDN and CDR2 FVKESK come from the germline V gene. V was pared by 4 bases and J by 4 bases, with 5 bases of the junction left unmatched.

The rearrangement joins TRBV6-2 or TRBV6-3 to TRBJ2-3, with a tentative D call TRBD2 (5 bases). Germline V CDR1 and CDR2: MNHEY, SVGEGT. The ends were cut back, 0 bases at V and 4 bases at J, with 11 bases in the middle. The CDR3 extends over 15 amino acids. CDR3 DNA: TGTGCCAGCAGTTACTCTAGCGCCGGATCAGATACGCAGTATTTT. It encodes CASSYSSAGSDTQYF.

CDR3: CASSQDGGVLYEQYF. The CDR3 nucleotides read TGTGCCAGCAGCCAAGATGGGGGGGTTCTCTACGAGCAGTACTTC. This chain connects TRBV3-1 (or the pseudogene TRBV3-2) to TRBJ2-7; TRBD2 matches 7 bases. This CDR3 has 15 amino acids. CDR1 is LGHDT and CDR2 is YNNKEL in the germline V gene (reference sequence). Trimming removed 0 bases from V and 3 bases from J; junction bases left unmatched: 5.

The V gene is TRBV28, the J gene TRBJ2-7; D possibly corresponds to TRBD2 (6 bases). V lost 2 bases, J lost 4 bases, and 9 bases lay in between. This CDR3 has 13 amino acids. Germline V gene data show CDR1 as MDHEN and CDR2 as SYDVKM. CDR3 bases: TGTGCCAGCAGTTTAGGGGGGAGGTACGAGCAGTACTTC. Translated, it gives CASSLGGRYEQYF.

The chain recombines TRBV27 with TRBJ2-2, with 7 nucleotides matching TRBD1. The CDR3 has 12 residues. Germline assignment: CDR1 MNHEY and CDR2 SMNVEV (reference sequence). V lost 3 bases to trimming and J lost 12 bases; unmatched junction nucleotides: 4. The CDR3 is CASSFDRGQLFF. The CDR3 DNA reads TGTGCCAGCAGTTTCGATAGGGGGCAGCTGTTTTTT.

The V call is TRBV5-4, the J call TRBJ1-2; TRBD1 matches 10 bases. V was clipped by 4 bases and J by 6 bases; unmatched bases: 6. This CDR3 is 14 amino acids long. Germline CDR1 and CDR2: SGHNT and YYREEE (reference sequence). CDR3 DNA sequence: TGTGCCAGCAGCCTCGACAGGGGGCAGGATGGCTACACCTTC. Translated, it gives CASSLDRGQDGYTF.

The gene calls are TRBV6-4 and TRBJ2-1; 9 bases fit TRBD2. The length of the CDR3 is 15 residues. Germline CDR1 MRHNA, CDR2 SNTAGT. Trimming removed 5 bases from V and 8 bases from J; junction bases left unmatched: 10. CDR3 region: CASSPGGGLADEQFF. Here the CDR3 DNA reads TGTGCCAGCAGTCCCGGGGGGGGACTAGCTGATGAGCAGTTCTTC.